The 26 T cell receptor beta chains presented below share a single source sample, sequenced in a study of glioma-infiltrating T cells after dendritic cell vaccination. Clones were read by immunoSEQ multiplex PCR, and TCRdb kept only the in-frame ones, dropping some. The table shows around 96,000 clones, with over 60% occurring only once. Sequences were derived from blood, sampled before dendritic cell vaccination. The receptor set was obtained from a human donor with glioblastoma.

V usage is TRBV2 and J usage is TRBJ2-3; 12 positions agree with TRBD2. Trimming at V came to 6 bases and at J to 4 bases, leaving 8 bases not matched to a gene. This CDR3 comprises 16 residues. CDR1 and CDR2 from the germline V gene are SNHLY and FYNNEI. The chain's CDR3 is CASSLVLAGGPDTQYF. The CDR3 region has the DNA TGTGCCAGCAGCCTAGTGCTAGCGGGGGGGCCAGATACGCAGTATTTT. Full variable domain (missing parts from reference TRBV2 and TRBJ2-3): EPEVTQTPSHQVTQMGQEVILRCVPISNHLYFYWYRQILGQKVEFLVSFYNNEISEKSEIFDDQFSVERPDGSNFTLKIRSTKLEDSAMYFCASSLVLAGGPDTQYFGPGTRLTVL.

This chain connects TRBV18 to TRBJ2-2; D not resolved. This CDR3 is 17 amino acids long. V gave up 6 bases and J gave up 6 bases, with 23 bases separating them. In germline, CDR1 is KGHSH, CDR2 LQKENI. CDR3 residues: CASSSSGTPLSAGELFF. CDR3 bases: TGTGCCAGCTCTTCCTCAGGAACACCCCTCTCGGCCGGGGAGCTGTTTTTT. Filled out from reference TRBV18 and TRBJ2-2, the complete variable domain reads NAGVMQNPRHLVRRRGQEARLRCSPMKGHSHVYWYRQLPEEGLKFMVYLQKENIIDESGMPKERFSAEFPKEGPSILRIQQVVRGDSAAYFCASSSSGTPLSAGELFFGEGSRLTVL.

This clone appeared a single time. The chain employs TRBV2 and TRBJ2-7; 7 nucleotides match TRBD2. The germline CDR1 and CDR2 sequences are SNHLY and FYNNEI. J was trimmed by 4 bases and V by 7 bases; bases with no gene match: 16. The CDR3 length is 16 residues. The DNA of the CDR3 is TGTGCCAGCACCTCGGGCCGGTGGCGGGAGAAGTACGAGCAGTACTTC. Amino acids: CASTSGRWREKYEQYF.

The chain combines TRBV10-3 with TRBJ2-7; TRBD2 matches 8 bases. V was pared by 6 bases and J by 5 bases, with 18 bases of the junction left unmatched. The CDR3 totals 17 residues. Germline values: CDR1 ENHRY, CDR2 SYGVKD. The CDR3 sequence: CAIRSGSGTRKVDEQYF. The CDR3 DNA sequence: TGTGCCATCAGGAGCGGGTCCGGGACTAGGAAGGTCGACGAGCAGTACTTC.

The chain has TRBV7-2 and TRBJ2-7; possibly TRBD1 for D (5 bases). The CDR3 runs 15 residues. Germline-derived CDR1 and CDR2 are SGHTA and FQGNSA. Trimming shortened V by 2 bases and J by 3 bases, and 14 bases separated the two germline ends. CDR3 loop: CASSLPGRNVYEQYF. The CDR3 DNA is TGTGCCAGCAGCTTACCAGGGCGAAATGTCTACGAGCAGTACTTC.

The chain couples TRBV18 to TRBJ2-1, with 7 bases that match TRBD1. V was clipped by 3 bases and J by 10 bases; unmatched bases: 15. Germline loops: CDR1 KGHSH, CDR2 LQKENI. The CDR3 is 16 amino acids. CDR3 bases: TGTGCCAGCTCACCCATGGAACAGGGGTCGGGGCCAGAGCAGTTCTTC. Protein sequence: CASSPMEQGSGPEQFF.

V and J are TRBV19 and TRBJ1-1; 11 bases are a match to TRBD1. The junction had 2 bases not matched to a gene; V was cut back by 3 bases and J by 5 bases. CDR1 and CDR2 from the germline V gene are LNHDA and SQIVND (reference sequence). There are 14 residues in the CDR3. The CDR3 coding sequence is TGTGCCAGTAGTATCGGGACAGGGGGAACTGAAGCTTTCTTT. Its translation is CASSIGTGGTEAFF.

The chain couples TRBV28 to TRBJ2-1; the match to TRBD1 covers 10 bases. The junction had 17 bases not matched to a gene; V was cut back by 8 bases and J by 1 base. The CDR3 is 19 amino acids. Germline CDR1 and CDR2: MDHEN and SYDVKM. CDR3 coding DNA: TGTGCCAGCGCTCCCAGCCCACTTCCGGGACAGGGGTCCTACAATGAGCAGTTCTTC. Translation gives CASAPSPLPGQGSYNEQFF.

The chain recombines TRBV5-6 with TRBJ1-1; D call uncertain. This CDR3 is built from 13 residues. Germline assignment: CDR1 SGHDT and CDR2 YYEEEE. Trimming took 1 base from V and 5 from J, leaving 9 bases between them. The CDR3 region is CASSLIQRTEAFF. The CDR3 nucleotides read TGTGCCAGCAGCTTGATCCAGCGGACTGAAGCTTTCTTT.

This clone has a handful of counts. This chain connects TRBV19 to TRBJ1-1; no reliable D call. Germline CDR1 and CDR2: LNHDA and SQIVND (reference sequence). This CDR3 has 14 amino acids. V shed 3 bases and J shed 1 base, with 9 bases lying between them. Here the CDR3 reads CASSMGLTNTEAFF. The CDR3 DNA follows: TGTGCCAGTAGTATGGGCCTGACGAACACTGAAGCTTTCTTT. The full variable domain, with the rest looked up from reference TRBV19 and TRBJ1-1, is DGGITQSPKYLFRKEGQNVTLSCEQNLNHDAMYWYRQDPGQGLRLIYYSQIVNDFQKGDIAEGYSVSREKKESFPLTVTSAQKNPTAFYLCASSMGLTNTEAFFGQGTRLTVV.

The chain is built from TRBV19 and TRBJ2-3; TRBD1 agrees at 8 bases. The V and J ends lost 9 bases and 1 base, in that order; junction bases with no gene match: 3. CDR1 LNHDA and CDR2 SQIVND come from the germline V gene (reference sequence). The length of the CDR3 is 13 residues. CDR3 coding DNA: TGTGCCAGCCAGACAGGGGGCACAGATACGCAGTATTTT. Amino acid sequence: CASQTGGTDTQYF.

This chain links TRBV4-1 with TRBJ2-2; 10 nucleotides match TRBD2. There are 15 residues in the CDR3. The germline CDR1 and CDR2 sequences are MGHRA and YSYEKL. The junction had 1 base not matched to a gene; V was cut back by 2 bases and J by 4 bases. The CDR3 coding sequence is TGCGCCAGCAGCCAACTAGCGGGGGCCACCGGGGAGCTGTTTTTT. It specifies CASSQLAGATGELFF.

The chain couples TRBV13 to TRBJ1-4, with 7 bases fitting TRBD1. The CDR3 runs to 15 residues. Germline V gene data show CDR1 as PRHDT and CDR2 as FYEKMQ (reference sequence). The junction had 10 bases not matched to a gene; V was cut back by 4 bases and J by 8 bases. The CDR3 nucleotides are TGTGCCAGCAGCTGGAACAGGGGAGCGGAGGAAAAACTGTTTTTT. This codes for CASSWNRGAEEKLFF. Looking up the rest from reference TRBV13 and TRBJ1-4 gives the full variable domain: AAGVIQSPRHLIKEKRETATLKCYPIPRHDTVYWYQQGPGQDPQFLISFYEKMQSDKGSIPDRFSAQQFSDYHSELNMSSLELGDSALYFCASSWNRGAEEKLFFGSGTQLSVL.

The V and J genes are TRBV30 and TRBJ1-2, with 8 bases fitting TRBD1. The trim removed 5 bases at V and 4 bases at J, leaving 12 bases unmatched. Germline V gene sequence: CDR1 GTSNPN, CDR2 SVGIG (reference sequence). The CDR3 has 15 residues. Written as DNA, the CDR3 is TGTGCCTGGGAACGGGACAGGTCGAGAGGCTATGGCTACACCTTC. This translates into CAWERDRSRGYGYTF.

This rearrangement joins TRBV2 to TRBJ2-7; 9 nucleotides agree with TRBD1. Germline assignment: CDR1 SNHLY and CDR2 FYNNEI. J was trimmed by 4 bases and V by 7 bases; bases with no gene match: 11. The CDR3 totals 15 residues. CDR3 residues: CASKAITGGMYEQYF. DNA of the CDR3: TGTGCCAGCAAAGCTATTACAGGGGGCATGTACGAGCAGTACTTC.

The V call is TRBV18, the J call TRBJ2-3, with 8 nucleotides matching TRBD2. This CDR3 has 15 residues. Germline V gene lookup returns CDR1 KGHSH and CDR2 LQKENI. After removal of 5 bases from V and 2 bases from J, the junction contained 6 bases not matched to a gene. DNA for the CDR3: TGTGCCAGCTCATCTCAGCGGGGGAACACAGATACGCAGTATTTT. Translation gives CASSSQRGNTDTQYF.

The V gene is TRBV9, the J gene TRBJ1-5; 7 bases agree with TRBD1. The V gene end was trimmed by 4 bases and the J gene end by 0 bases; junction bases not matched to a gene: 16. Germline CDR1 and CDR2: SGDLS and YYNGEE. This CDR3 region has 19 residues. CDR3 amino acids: CASSFTPTGKPYSNQPQHF. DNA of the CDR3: TGTGCCAGCAGCTTCACCCCGACAGGGAAACCATATAGCAATCAGCCCCAGCATTTT.

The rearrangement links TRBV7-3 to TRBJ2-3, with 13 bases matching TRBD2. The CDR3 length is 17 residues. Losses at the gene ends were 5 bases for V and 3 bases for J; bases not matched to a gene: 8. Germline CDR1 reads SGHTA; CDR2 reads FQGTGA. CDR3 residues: CASSLTSGRAGTDTQYF. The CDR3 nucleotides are TGTGCCAGCAGCCTCACTAGCGGGAGGGCCGGTACAGATACGCAGTATTTT.

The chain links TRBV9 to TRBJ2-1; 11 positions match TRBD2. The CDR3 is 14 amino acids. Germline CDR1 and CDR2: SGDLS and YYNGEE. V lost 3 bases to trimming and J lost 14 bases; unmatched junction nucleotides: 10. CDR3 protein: CASSARLAGSNKFF. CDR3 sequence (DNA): TGTGCCAGCAGCGCGCGACTAGCGGGATCTAACAAGTTCTTC. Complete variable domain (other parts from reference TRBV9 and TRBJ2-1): DSGVTQTPKHLITATGQRVTLRCSPRSGDLSVYWYQQSLDQGLQFLIQYYNGEERAKGNILERFSAQQFPDLHSELNLSSLELGDSALYFCASSARLAGSNKFFGPGTRLTVL.

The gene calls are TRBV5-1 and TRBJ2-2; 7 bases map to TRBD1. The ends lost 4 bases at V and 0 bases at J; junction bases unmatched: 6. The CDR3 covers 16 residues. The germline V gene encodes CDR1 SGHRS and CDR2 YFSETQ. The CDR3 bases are TGCGCCAGCAGCGGTCGGACAGGAACGAACACCGGGGAGCTGTTTTTT. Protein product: CASSGRTGTNTGELFF.

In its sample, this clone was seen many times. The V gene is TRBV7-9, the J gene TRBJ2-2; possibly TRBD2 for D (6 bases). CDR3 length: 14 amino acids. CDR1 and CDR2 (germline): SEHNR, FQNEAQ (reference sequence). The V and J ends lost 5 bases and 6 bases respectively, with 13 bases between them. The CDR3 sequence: CASSPTSLPGELFF. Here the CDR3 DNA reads TGTGCCAGCAGCCCGACTAGTTTGCCCGGGGAGCTGTTTTTT. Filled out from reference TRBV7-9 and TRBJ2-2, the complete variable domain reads DTGVSQNPRHKITKRGQNVTFRCDPISEHNRLYWYRQTLGQGPEFLTYFQNEAQLEKSRLLSDRFSAERPKGSFSTLEIQRTEQGDSAMYLCASSPTSLPGELFFGEGSRLTVL.

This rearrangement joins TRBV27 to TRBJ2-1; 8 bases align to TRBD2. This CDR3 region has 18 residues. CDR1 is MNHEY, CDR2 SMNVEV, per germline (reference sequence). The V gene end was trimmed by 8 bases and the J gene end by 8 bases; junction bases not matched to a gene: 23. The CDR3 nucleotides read TGTGCCAGCCGCCCTAGGAATGGCCCGGGACTAGGGGCCGATGAGCAGTTCTTC. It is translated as CASRPRNGPGLGADEQFF.

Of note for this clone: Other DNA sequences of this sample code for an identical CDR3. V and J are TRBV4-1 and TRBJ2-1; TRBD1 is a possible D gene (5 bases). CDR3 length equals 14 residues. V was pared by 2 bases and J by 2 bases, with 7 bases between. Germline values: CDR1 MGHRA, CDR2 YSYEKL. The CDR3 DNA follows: TGCGCCAGCAGCCAACCGACAGCCTACAATGAGCAGTTCTTC. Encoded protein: CASSQPTAYNEQFF.

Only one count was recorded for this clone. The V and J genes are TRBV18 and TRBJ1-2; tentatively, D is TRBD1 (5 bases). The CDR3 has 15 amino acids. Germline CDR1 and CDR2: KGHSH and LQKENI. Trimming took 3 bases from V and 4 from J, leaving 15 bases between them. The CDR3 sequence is CASSPPGTNFYGYTF. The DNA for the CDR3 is TGTGCCAGCTCACCCCCCGGGACTAATTTCTATGGCTACACCTTC.

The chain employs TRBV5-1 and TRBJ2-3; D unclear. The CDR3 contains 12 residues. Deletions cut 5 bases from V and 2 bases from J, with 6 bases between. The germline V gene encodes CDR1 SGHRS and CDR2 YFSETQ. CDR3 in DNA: TGCGCCAGCAGGTTAGACACAGATACGCAGTATTTT. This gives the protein CASRLDTDTQYF.

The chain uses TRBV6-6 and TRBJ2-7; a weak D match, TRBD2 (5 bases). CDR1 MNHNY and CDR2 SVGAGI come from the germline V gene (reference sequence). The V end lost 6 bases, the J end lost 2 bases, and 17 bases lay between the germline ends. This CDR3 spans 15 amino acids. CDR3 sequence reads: CASSFSGSGPYEQYF. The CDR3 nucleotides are TGTGCCAGCAGCTTCAGTGGGAGTGGTCCCTACGAGCAGTACTTC.